Detailed here is one T cell receptor beta chain. CDR3 length equals 16 residues. Germline CDR1 reads SGHDT; CDR2 reads YYEEEE. The V gene end was trimmed by 1 base and the J gene end by 6 bases; junction bases not matched to a gene: 8. These data are taken from a study of blood T cell repertoires in COVID-19. Method: immunoSEQ multiplex PCR; TCRdb's copy keeps in-frame clones and lacks some. In the table there are about 400,000 clones, about 85% of which are singletons. The receptor was isolated from a young woman with acute COVID-19. Sequenced material: PBMCs or T cells enriched from blood (not recorded which). The rearrangement joins TRBV5-6 to TRBJ1-4; 8 positions match TRBD1. CDR3 amino acids: CASSLTTGAAYEKLFF. For the CDR3, the DNA is TGTGCCAGCAGCTTGACGACAGGGGCCGCTTATGAAAAACTGTTTTTT.